A selection of T cell receptor beta chains follows, all from one sample in a study of monozygotic twins with inflammatory bowel disease. TCRdb reprocessed the 5' RACE reads and stores each CDR3 protein as one record, lacking DNA. Its clone listing holds 300,000 to 350,000 distinct CDR3 sequences. Material: blood. These receptors were collected from a human donor with ulcerative colitis or Crohn's disease, or a healthy co-twin of an affected twin (not recorded which). The CDR3 runs from the conserved cysteine through the conserved F or W.

v_call: TRBV9
j_call: TRBJ1-2
cdr3_aa: CASSVGPSRQNYGYTF

v_call: TRBV9
j_call: TRBJ2-2
cdr3_aa: CASSVVGGFGGELFF

v_call: TRBV5-1
j_call: TRBJ1-2
cdr3_aa: CASSLDGASPLDYTF

v_call: TRBV20-1
j_call: TRBJ2-7
cdr3_aa: CSASESYEQYF

v_call: TRBV4-1
j_call: TRBJ2-2
cdr3_aa: CASSPRGDTGELFF

v_call: TRBV5-5
j_call: TRBJ1-4
cdr3_aa: CASIPGPSDEKLFF

v_call: TRBV27
j_call: TRBJ1-5
cdr3_aa: CASKPRTGGDGQPQHF

v_call: TRBV30
j_call: TRBJ2-1
cdr3_aa: CAWSAGGVNEQFF

v_call: TRBV7-8
j_call: TRBJ2-7
cdr3_aa: CASSATRDRPSYEQYF

v_call: TRBV3-1
j_call: TRBJ1-5
cdr3_aa: CASSPAPPWTGVNQPQHF

v_call: TRBV2
j_call: TRBJ2-3
cdr3_aa: CASSVTSGGMSTDTQYF

v_call: TRBV28
j_call: TRBJ2-3
cdr3_aa: CASSLGRTQYF

v_call: TRBV10-1
j_call: TRBJ1-2
cdr3_aa: CASSKPGTGKNYGYTF

v_call: TRBV5-1
j_call: TRBJ2-2
cdr3_aa: CASSGGQTNTGELFF

v_call: TRBV7-9
j_call: TRBJ2-7
cdr3_aa: CASSLPILAGKDEQYF

v_call: TRBV28
j_call: TRBJ2-1
cdr3_aa: CASSPLADEQFF

v_call: TRBV20-1
j_call: TRBJ2-5
cdr3_aa: CSAPTGTGLANQETQYF

v_call: TRBV12-3/TRBV12-4
j_call: TRBJ2-1
cdr3_aa: CASSEHNEQFF

v_call: TRBV12-3/TRBV12-4
j_call: TRBJ1-3
cdr3_aa: CASSFVGGSGNTIYF

v_call: TRBV30
j_call: TRBJ2-2
cdr3_aa: CAWRADTGELFF

v_call: TRBV28
j_call: TRBJ2-1
cdr3_aa: CASSMDNTYNEQFF

v_call: TRBV5-1
j_call: TRBJ2-3
cdr3_aa: CASSLARRGDSTDTQYF

v_call: TRBV11-2
j_call: TRBJ2-1
cdr3_aa: CASSLSAGGLTAGNEQFF

v_call: TRBV5-5
j_call: TRBJ2-3
cdr3_aa: CASSFVPSSTDTQYF

v_call: TRBV28
j_call: TRBJ1-5
cdr3_aa: CASSLSEPQHF

v_call: TRBV3-1
j_call: TRBJ2-2
cdr3_aa: CASRSTSGRDTGELFF

v_call: TRBV4-3
j_call: TRBJ2-3
cdr3_aa: CASSQGSGQSTDTQYF

v_call: TRBV29-1
j_call: TRBJ1-1
cdr3_aa: CSVEGAVGTPNTEAFF

v_call: TRBV7-6
j_call: TRBJ2-5
cdr3_aa: CASSASSSGETQYF

v_call: TRBV10-3
j_call: TRBJ1-1
cdr3_aa: CAIMGNRGEAFF

v_call: TRBV28
j_call: TRBJ2-7
cdr3_aa: CASKGQGGSYEQYF

v_call: TRBV7-2
j_call: TRBJ2-7
cdr3_aa: CASSYSGRATNEQYF

v_call: TRBV4-1
j_call: TRBJ2-1
cdr3_aa: CASSLFGTASYNEQFF